This T cell receptor (beta chain) was retrieved from a study of spatial heterogeneity in lung cancer. As for the study in general: Sequencing consistently turned up more beta-chain sequences than alpha-chain sequences. Each distinct TCR and UMI combination averaged more than ten appearances in raw reads. The study's findings and limits: Whereas they appeared in blood less at follow-up, ubiquitous expanded tumor TCRs appeared there more at resection.

Time point described: sample taken at primary tumor resection. Whole RNA, isolated from tumor, nontumor lung or frozen PBMC, was sequenced without prior sorting. Samples were donated by 72 untreated early-stage non-small cell lung cancer patients. TCRdb independently ran MiXCR on the 5' RACE reads; one entry per CDR3 protein. The sample lists about 82,000 distinct CDR3 sequences, roughly 13% occurring once. This clonotype was observed a few times. Antigen unknown. The germline V gene encodes CDR1 SGHRS and CDR2 YFSETQ. The CDR3 contains 13 residues. V dropped 4 bases and J dropped 5 bases, with 13 bases sitting between them.

Sequencing used PBMCs, obtained at surgery. The receptor was derived from a male donor with early-stage non-small cell lung cancer. This chain links TRBV5-1 with TRBJ2-7; D may be TRBD1 or TRBD2 (5 bases each). CDR3 DNA sequence: TGCGCCAGCAGCCCGGGGCTGGGGAACGAGCAGTACTTC. This codes for CASSPGLGNEQYF.